This T cell receptor (beta chain) emerged from a study of T cells in Graves' hyperthyroidism and ophthalmopathy (dated by TCRdb to between 2017 and 2020). Background for the entire study: Peripheral blood samples were taken at initial diagnosis, before any treatment was given. Prospective prediction of ophthalmopathy was tested in an independent validation cohort consisting of under 20 hyperthyroidism patients and over 15 patients who later progressed to ophthalmopathy. Once sampling was done, hyperthyroidism patients were given methimazole at a starting dose of 30 mg daily, whereas ophthalmopathy patients were given high-dose intravenous methylprednisolone. The study also compared thyroid tissue and blood T-cell repertoires from more than five Graves' hyperthyroidism patients. TCR Vbeta CDR3 sequencing of 140 or so peripheral blood samples (approximately 44 ophthalmopathy, about 75 hyperthyroidism and approximately 17 progressor patients) is reported in the paper. For training and testing, the approximately 97 patients in the discovery cohort were randomly divided in a 7:3 ratio. A discovery cohort of about 100 patients, about 40 with Graves' ophthalmopathy and 55 to 60 with stable Graves' hyperthyroidism, was used to find distinguishing TCR V-J signatures.

The investigation overall reported the following: Ophthalmopathy was separated from stable hyperthyroidism by a 13 V-J signature model, with approximately 85% sensitivity and 81% to 82% specificity obtained in cross-validation and 80%/75% obtained in testing. Sample size was not statistically predetermined, and investigators were not blinded to group allocation. Most expanded thyroid clonotypes (frequency above 0.001) were also detected in blood, suggesting blood repertoires may reflect thyroid immune responses. In validation, the model predicted progression to ophthalmopathy with over 65% sensitivity and less than 80% specificity, a median of around 6.6 months before onset.

In the case of this clonotype: Its recognized antigen is unknown. No per-base quality is available; no much larger clone lies one base away.

Graves' hyperthyroidism was defined as stable when no progression to ophthalmopathy occurred over 18 months of follow-up. Hyperthyroidism patients were aged 18 to 65 years and newly diagnosed, with disease duration of less than 2 months. Exclusion was applied to patients with uncontrolled infections, other autoimmune diseases, pregnancy or lactation. Diagnoses were established on the basis of clinical symptoms, serum thyroxine and TRAb, thyroid ultrasound, and orbital computed tomography. PBMCs were separated from under 12 ml of fresh peripheral blood using Ficoll-Paque density gradient centrifugation. Total RNA was extracted with Trizol reagent, and quality was checked on an Agilent 2100 Bioanalyzer. Counted from cysteine to phenylalanine, this CDR3 has 11 amino acids. The sequence is cut down to CDR3 DNA, 33 bases in frame from base 1. V gives up 10 bases and J gives up 5 bases, and the segment between their germline ends measures 12 bases. Based on the germline V gene (reference sequence), the CDR1 and CDR2 sequences are LNHDA and SQIVND.

TCR beta CDR3 regions were amplified from RNA transcripts. The TCR CDR3 was subjected to a first round of RT-PCR using the HTBI primer set and the Qiagen OneStep RT-PCR kit. Libraries were constructed in a second round of multiplex PCR, after which size selection and purification were carried out. Libraries were sequenced paired-end with 100 bp reads on an Illumina HiSeq2000. Processing in the source paper ran as follows. SOAPnuke was used to process the raw data, removing reads that contained adapters or uncalled bases, had a mean Phred below 15, or lacked an exact match to the constant primer or identifier. High-quality paired reads were merged with COPE v1.2.5, and unique nucleotide sequences were defined as clonotypes. MiTCR v1.1 was used to align clonotypes to the IMGT TRBV, TRBD and TRBJ reference segments. Analysis was restricted to V-J combinations with a frequency above 0.0001, which covered approximately 99% of repertoires. The TCS score was defined as F50 (clonal expansion) divided by E x V (chaos), with BLOSUM62-based TCRdist calculated between CDR3 peptides within each V-J. Welch's t-statistics and random forest reduced 450 to 600 V-J features to under 15, which were used in a naive Bayes classifier (R e1071). TCRdb reworked the public reads: Q25 trimming with fastp, MiXCR clone assembly, productive beta chains retained. Rows merge per CDR3 protein into single entries with the most common DNA and genes. None of the V and J calls come from the authors' own analysis; TCRdb made them. This sample holds a few hundred thousand distinct CDR3 sequences; roughly 14% were observed only once. Of the sample, 13% to 15% is held by the ten largest clones.

Sequenced input: blood. The sequence is built from TRBV19 and TRBJ2-7; a confident D gene designation cannot be given. The receptor was derived from a woman between 18 and 29 years old with Graves' hyperthyroidism. CDR3 reads: CATLREDEQYF. The nucleotides read TGTGCCACCCTAAGGGAAGACGAGCAGTACTTC.